The 21 T cell receptor beta chains given below trace back to one sample, sequenced in a study of vaccination and CD4 T cells after COVID-19. These receptors' antigens are unknown. Described treatment: roughly 10-day PBMC culture with coronavirus spike peptide pools or control peptides (ViraFEST assay). The Oncomine TCR Beta short-read assay was applied to DNA of cultured CD4+ T cells. TCRdb reanalysed the PCR reads using MiXCR and keeps one entry per CDR3 protein. The profile shows about 13,000 distinct CDR3 sequences, 47% of them singletons. The sequenced material came from CD4+ T cells from blood, cultured in vitro. The receptors shown here come from a human donor who had recovered from COVID-19.

A few counts support this clonotype. This chain joins TRBV20-1 and TRBJ1-1; TRBD1 might be the D (6 bases). The germline V gene encodes CDR1 DFQATT and CDR2 SNEGSKA (reference sequence). The CDR3 is 11 amino acids. The ends were cut back, 5 bases at V and 5 bases at J, with 9 bases in the middle. CDR3 nucleotides: TGCAGTGCTCGGGGGCAGACTGAAGCTTTCTTT. This gives the protein CSARGQTEAFF.

On this clonotype: At one end, the junction sequence differs from germline, possibly due to a read error. The V and J genes are TRBV11-2 and TRBJ2-1; 8 positions match TRBD2. Per germline, CDR1 SGHAT and CDR2 FQNNGV. This CDR3 has 16 residues. The CDR3 here is CAGSKPGLEIVPEQFF. The CDR3 DNA follows: TGTGCCGGCAGCAAACCGGGACTAGAAATCGTTCCTGAGCAGTTCTTC.

CDR3 residues: CASTTEAGGGNQPQHF. CDR3 coding DNA: TGTGCCAGCACCACGGAGGCGGGCGGGGGCAATCAGCCCCAGCATTTT. The rearrangement joins TRBV2 to TRBJ1-5, with no clear D. Trimming left V 7 bases short and J 2 bases short, with 18 bases between. Germline V lookup: CDR1 SNHLY, CDR2 FYNNEI. This CDR3 is built from 16 residues.

This sequence joins TRBV11-3 and TRBJ2-5; D is perhaps TRBD2 (5 bases). The CDR3 is 15 amino acids. Trimming took 1 base from V and 3 from J, leaving 12 bases between them. Looked up from germline, CDR1 is SGHNT and CDR2 is YENEEA. Here the CDR3 reads CASSLVFRDEETQYF. CDR3 DNA: TGTGCCAGCAGCTTAGTCTTCCGGGATGAAGAGACCCAGTACTTC.

The V and J genes are TRBV6-1 and TRBJ2-1; 12 nucleotides agree with TRBD2. Germline lookup yields CDR1 MNHNS and CDR2 SASEGT. The CDR3 contains 17 residues. Trimming at V came to 10 bases and at J to 0 bases, leaving 10 bases not matched to a gene. This chain's CDR3 is CATSGTSGSSSYNEQFF. The CDR3 coding sequence is TGTGCCACTTCCGGGACTAGCGGGTCGAGCTCCTACAATGAGCAGTTCTTC.

The chain is built from TRBV20-1 and TRBJ2-1; TRBD1 matches 9 bases. V was pared by 3 bases and J by 3 bases, with 6 bases of the junction left unmatched. The CDR3 has 15 residues. The germline V gene encodes CDR1 DFQATT and CDR2 SNEGSKA (reference sequence). CDR3 DNA sequence: TGCAGTGCTAGGGGGACAGGGTCGGTCTACAATGAGCAGTTCTTC. It codes for CSARGTGSVYNEQFF.

V gene TRBV28 combines with J gene TRBJ1-2; 7 bases map to TRBD1. Germline CDR1 reads MDHEN; CDR2 reads SYDVKM. The CDR3 extends over 13 amino acids. With 0 bases clipped from V and 7 bases from J, the junction kept 2 bases outside the gene matches. CDR3 in DNA: TGTGCCAGCAGTTTATGGACAGGGTCTGGCTACACCTTC. Encoded protein: CASSLWTGSGYTF.

This clonotype was detected only a few times. In DNA, the CDR3 is TGTGCCACCAGCAAGGGGGCCCGGGGAAACACTGAAGCTTTCTTT. It codes for CATSKGARGNTEAFF. The chain carries TRBV15 and TRBJ1-1, with 7 positions matching TRBD1. Germline lookup yields CDR1 LNHNV and CDR2 YYDKDF (reference sequence). This CDR3 has 15 residues. After removal of 4 bases from V and 2 bases from J, the junction contained 7 bases not matched to a gene. Filled out from reference TRBV15 and TRBJ1-1, the complete variable domain reads DAMVIQNPRYQVTQFGKPVTLSCSQTLNHNVMYWYQQKSSQAPKLLFHYYDKDFNNEADTPDNFQSRRPNTSFCFLDIRSPGLGDTAMYLCATSKGARGNTEAFFGQGTRLTVV.

J is TRBJ1-1 and V is TRBV10-3, with 10 nucleotides matching TRBD1. CDR3 size: 16 residues. J gave up 5 bases and V 0 bases, and 6 bases lay outside the gene matches. Germline loops: CDR1 ENHRY, CDR2 SYGVKD. The DNA for the CDR3 is TGTGCCATCAGTGAGTCGGGACAGGGGAGGGGTACTGAAGCTTTCTTT. Protein: CAISESGQGRGTEAFF.

This clonotype was picked up a small number of times. The chain employs TRBV7-9 and TRBJ1-2, with a tentative D call TRBD1 (5 bases). V lost 5 bases to trimming and J lost 6 bases, with 13 bases between them. The CDR3 has 13 amino acids. Germline CDR1 and CDR2: SEHNR and FQNEAQ (reference sequence). CDR3 amino acids: CASSPGTLDGYTF. The CDR3 DNA reads as TGTGCCAGCAGCCCCGGGACCTTAGATGGCTACACCTTC. The whole variable domain, filled in from reference TRBV7-9 and TRBJ1-2, reads DTGVSQNPRHKITKRGQNVTFRCDPISEHNRLYWYRQTLGQGPEFLTYFQNEAQLEKSRLLSDRFSAERPKGSFSTLEIQRTEQGDSAMYLCASSPGTLDGYTFGSGTRLTVV.

This chain links TRBV20-1 with TRBJ1-2; 9 bases line up with TRBD1. J was trimmed by 7 bases and V by 3 bases; bases with no gene match: 6. Germline lookup yields CDR1 DFQATT and CDR2 SNEGSKA (reference sequence). The CDR3 length is 13 residues. The CDR3, as DNA: TGCAGTGCTAGGGGGGACAGGGTGTCTGGCTACACCTTC. As protein: CSARGDRVSGYTF.

This chain uses TRBV20-1 with TRBJ2-5; TRBD1 aligns across 10 bases. The CDR3 extends over 15 amino acids. Germline values: CDR1 DFQATT, CDR2 SNEGSKA (reference sequence). V lost 3 bases, J lost 1 base, and 5 bases stayed unmatched. This chain's CDR3 is CSARRDRGLQETQYF. CDR3 sequence (DNA): TGCAGTGCTAGGAGGGACAGGGGCCTCCAAGAGACCCAGTACTTC.

This chain joins TRBV20-1 and TRBJ2-5; possibly TRBD1 for D (7 bases). Trimming stripped 4 bases from V and 5 bases from J, with 17 bases between. This CDR3 is 14 amino acids long. Germline lookup yields CDR1 DFQATT and CDR2 SNEGSKA (reference sequence). The CDR3 bases are TGCAGTGCTACTCTAGGGGGCAGCGGGGAGACCCAGTACTTC. Amino acids: CSATLGGSGETQYF.

The rearrangement joins TRBV20-1 to TRBJ2-1, with D uncertain. V was clipped by 1 base and J by 4 bases, with 14 bases between them. The CDR3 runs to 15 residues. CDR1 and CDR2 from the germline V gene are DFQATT and SNEGSKA (reference sequence). In nucleotides, the CDR3 is TGCAGTGCTAGAGTCGACCGCGGTAGGTACAATGAGCAGTTCTTC. It yields the protein CSARVDRGRYNEQFF.

The chain carries TRBV7-2 and TRBJ2-1; maybe TRBD2 (6 bases). The ends were cut back, 5 bases at V and 1 base at J, with 12 bases in the middle. CDR3 length equals 15 residues. The germline V gene has CDR1 SGHTA and CDR2 FQGNSA. The CDR3 here is CASSPLATSYNEQFF. DNA of the CDR3: TGTGCCAGCAGCCCGCTAGCGACTTCCTACAATGAGCAGTTCTTC.

This clonotype was seen more than once but under ten times. The rearrangement links TRBV7-9 to TRBJ2-1; TRBD2 agrees at 8 bases. The CDR3 is 17 residues long. Germline loops: CDR1 SEHNR, CDR2 FQNEAQ (reference sequence). V lost 2 bases to trimming and J lost 5 bases; unmatched junction nucleotides: 11. The CDR3 sequence: CASSLYPGGGKNNEQFF. The CDR3 nucleotides are TGTGCCAGCAGCTTATATCCCGGCGGGGGGAAAAACAATGAGCAGTTCTTC.

V and J are TRBV5-6 and TRBJ2-1, with 10 bases matching TRBD2. Germline V lookup: CDR1 SGHDT, CDR2 YYEEEE. The trim removed 1 base at V and 0 bases at J, leaving 13 bases unmatched. The CDR3 runs to 20 residues. The CDR3 is CASSLIKLAGVGSSYNEQFF. In nucleotides, the CDR3 is TGTGCCAGCAGCTTGATTAAGCTAGCGGGAGTGGGGAGCTCCTACAATGAGCAGTTCTTC.

The V and J genes are TRBV20-1 and TRBJ1-2, with TRBD1 as a possible D gene (5 bases). The CDR3 has 12 amino acids. V lost 5 bases to trimming and J lost 10 bases, with 17 bases between them. CDR1 DFQATT and CDR2 SNEGSKA come from the germline V gene (reference sequence). The CDR3 DNA reads as TGCAGTGCTGGGGGTGCGACTGGGGCCTACACCTTC. This sequence encodes CSAGGATGAYTF.

The genes are TRBV19 and TRBJ1-2; no reliable D call. Trimming took 7 bases from V and 1 from J, leaving 13 bases between them. CDR3 length: 14 amino acids. Germline V gene data show CDR1 as LNHDA and CDR2 as SQIVND (reference sequence). The CDR3 region is CASKAGYYNYGYTF. The DNA for the CDR3 is TGTGCCAGTAAGGCGGGGTATTATAACTATGGCTACACCTTC.

The genes are TRBV11-3 and TRBJ2-5; no clear D gene. Trimming removed 4 bases from V and 5 bases from J, with 8 bases in between. The CDR3 loop spans 12 amino acids. In germline, CDR1 is SGHNT, CDR2 YENEEA. In DNA form, the CDR3 reads TGTGCCAGCAGCTCTCAAAGGGAGACCCAGTACTTC. Translation: CASSSQRETQYF.

This clonotype was seen only once. The chain couples TRBV20-1 to TRBJ2-3, with 10 bases matching TRBD1. V lost 5 bases and J lost 4; bases outside the gene matches: 3. Germline lookup yields CDR1 DFQATT and CDR2 SNEGSKA (reference sequence). The CDR3 loop spans 13 amino acids. This chain's CDR3 is CSALGTGADTQYF. The CDR3 coding sequence is TGCAGTGCTCTCGGGACAGGGGCAGATACGCAGTATTTT.